This is a list of T cell receptor beta chains from one sample in a study of cytomegalovirus exposure and HLA in healthy donors. Profiled with immunoSEQ multiplex PCR; TCRdb holds only in-frame clones, not every one. The repertoire holds 150,000 to 200,000 clones, around nine tenths seen once, with about a tenth in the top ten. Specimen: PBMCs. The origin of the receptors is a woman in her late teens or twenties in good health and CMV-seropositive. The CDR3 runs from the conserved cysteine through the conserved F or W. D genes are given only for firm matches. Clone sizes are given selectively: once, few, many, or a class where the clone is expanded.

size: NA
D: NA
V: TRBV27
J: TRBJ2-7
CDR3: CASSLSAGFPYEQYF
DNA: TGTGCCAGCAGTTTATCGGCAGGGTTCCCCTACGAGCAGTACTTC

size: NA
D: NA
V: TRBV4-2
J: TRBJ2-1
CDR3: CASSQGNYYNEQFF
DNA: TGTGCCAGCAGCCAAGGGAACTACTACAATGAGCAGTTCTTC

size: NA
D: NA
V: TRBV28
J: TRBJ2-7
CDR3: CASSLTGFGYEQYF
DNA: TGTGCCAGCAGTTTAACAGGGTTCGGGTACGAGCAGTACTTC

size: NA
D: TRBD1
V: TRBV12-5
J: TRBJ2-2
CDR3: CASAPGTGNTGELFF
DNA: TGTGCTAGTGCCCCCGGGACAGGGAACACCGGGGAGCTGTTTTTT

size: NA
D: TRBD2
V: TRBV11-3
J: TRBJ2-1
CDR3: CASSLSGAPYNEQFF
DNA: TGTGCCAGCAGCCTTAGCGGGGCGCCCTACAATGAGCAGTTCTTC

size: NA
D: TRBD2
V: TRBV5-1
J: TRBJ2-5
CDR3: CASSLELAEWETQYF
DNA: TGCGCCAGCAGCTTGGAACTAGCGGAGTGGGAGACCCAGTACTTC

size: NA
D: TRBD1
V: TRBV11-3
J: TRBJ2-7
CDR3: CASTLDRATYEQYF
DNA: TGTGCCAGCACCCTGGACAGGGCTACCTACGAGCAGTACTTC

size: once
D: TRBD1
V: TRBV10-1
J: TRBJ2-7
CDR3: CASTLWGTGASYEQYF
DNA: TGCGCCAGCACCCTATGGGGCACAGGGGCCTCCTACGAGCAGTACTTC

size: NA
D: NA
V: TRBV5-1
J: TRBJ2-1
CDR3: CASSLVGDPSYNEQFF
DNA: TGCGCCAGCAGCTTGGTAGGAGACCCCTCCTACAATGAGCAGTTCTTC

size: NA
D: NA
V: TRBV20-1
J: TRBJ1-4
CDR3: CSASKREKLFF
DNA: TGCAGTGCTAGTAAGAGGGAAAAACTGTTTTTT

size: NA
D: TRBD1
V: TRBV30
J: TRBJ1-1
CDR3: CAWSLTGSSEAFF
DNA: TGTGCCTGGAGTCTGACAGGGTCCAGTGAAGCTTTCTTT

size: NA
D: TRBD2
V: TRBV11-2
J: TRBJ2-7
CDR3: CASSLGGRIPYEQYF
DNA: TGTGCCAGCAGCTTAGGCGGGAGGATCCCCTACGAGCAGTACTTC

size: NA
D: NA
V: TRBV7-8
J: TRBJ2-7
CDR3: CASSRSGYEQYF
DNA: TGTGCCAGCAGCCGGAGCGGTTACGAGCAGTACTTC

size: NA
D: TRBD2
V: TRBV4-3
J: TRBJ2-7
CDR3: CASSQDSSGRVYEQYF
DNA: TGCGCCAGCAGCCAAGACTCCAGCGGGAGGGTCTACGAGCAGTACTTC

size: once
D: NA
V: TRBV6-5
J: TRBJ1-2
CDR3: CASSPNRDGYTF
DNA: TGTGCCAGCAGTCCTAACAGGGATGGCTACACCTTC

size: NA
D: TRBD1
V: TRBV28
J: TRBJ2-7
CDR3: CASSNQGAGSYEQYF
DNA: TGTGCCAGCAGCAACCAGGGGGCAGGCTCCTACGAGCAGTACTTC

size: NA
D: NA
V: TRBV25-1
J: TRBJ2-5
CDR3: CASSEWAGGLAEEETQYF
DNA: TGTGCCAGCAGTGAATGGGCCGGGGGGCTAGCGGAAGAAGAGACCCAGTACTTC

size: NA
D: TRBD1
V: TRBV18
J: TRBJ2-7
CDR3: CASSPGGQGRPYEQYF
DNA: TGTGCCAGCTCACCAGGAGGACAGGGGAGGCCCTACGAGCAGTACTTC

size: NA
D: TRBD2
V: TRBV28
J: TRBJ2-3
CDR3: CASSGLAGLSVTDTQYF
DNA: TGTGCCAGCAGTGGTCTAGCGGGTCTGTCGGTTACAGATACGCAGTATTTT

size: NA
D: NA
V: TRBV30
J: TRBJ1-2
CDR3: CAWSRGGEGGYTF
DNA: TGTGCCTGGAGCCGTGGGGGGGAAGGTGGCTACACCTTC

size: NA
D: NA
V: TRBV7-9
J: TRBJ1-2
CDR3: CASSLAGGLWGYTF
DNA: TGTGCCAGCAGCTTAGCCGGGGGGCTATGGGGCTACACCTTC

size: NA
D: NA
V: TRBV10-3
J: TRBJ2-7
CDR3: CAISERGGSYEQYF
DNA: TGTGCCATCAGTGAGAGGGGGGGCTCCTACGAGCAGTACTTC

size: NA
D: TRBD2
V: TRBV11-2
J: TRBJ2-7
CDR3: CATSVGGTSVDEQYF
DNA: TGTGCCACCAGCGTGGGGGGGACTAGCGTTGACGAGCAGTACTTC

size: NA
D: NA
V: TRBV7-2
J: TRBJ2-1
CDR3: CASSLAPRDEQFF
DNA: TGTGCCAGCAGCTTAGCGCCGAGGGATGAGCAGTTCTTC

size: NA
D: NA
V: TRBV1
J: TRBJ2-5
CDR3: CTSSQGLAESQETQYF
DNA: TGCACCAGCAGCCAAGGGCTAGCAGAAAGTCAAGAGACCCAGTACTTC

size: NA
D: NA
V: TRBV7-8
J: TRBJ2-5
CDR3: CASSMIGHGIETQYF
DNA: TGTGCCAGCAGCATGATCGGACATGGGATCGAGACCCAGTACTTC

size: NA
D: TRBD1
V: TRBV28
J: TRBJ1-3
CDR3: CASSKQGADGNTIYF
DNA: TGTGCCAGCAGTAAGCAGGGGGCCGATGGAAACACCATATATTTT

size: NA
D: TRBD2
V: TRBV5-1
J: TRBJ2-3
CDR3: CASSPTVAGGLADTQYF
DNA: TGCGCCAGCAGCCCCACGGTCGCGGGAGGCTTAGCAGATACGCAGTATTTT

size: once
D: NA
V: TRBV30
J: TRBJ1-1
CDR3: CAWENRANTEAFF
DNA: TGTGCCTGGGAAAACCGAGCGAACACTGAAGCTTTCTTT

size: once
D: NA
V: TRBV28
J: TRBJ1-5
CDR3: CASSFSPGNQPQHF
DNA: TGTGCCAGCAGTTTCTCTCCTGGCAATCAGCCCCAGCATTTT

size: NA
D: NA
V: TRBV5-6
J: TRBJ2-1
CDR3: CASVNYNEQFF
DNA: TGTGCCAGCGTAAACTACAATGAGCAGTTCTTC

size: NA
D: TRBD1
V: TRBV7-9
J: TRBJ2-1
CDR3: CASSTQGPGGNEQFF
DNA: TGTGCCAGCAGCACACAGGGGCCTGGGGGTAATGAGCAGTTCTTC

size: NA
D: TRBD2
V: TRBV27
J: TRBJ2-7
CDR3: CASSFIDVAGAAYEQYF
DNA: TGTGCCAGCAGTTTTATCGATGTAGCGGGGGCCGCCTACGAGCAGTACTTC

size: NA
D: TRBD1
V: TRBV25-1
J: TRBJ1-1
CDR3: CASGGQGNTEAFF
DNA: TGTGCCAGCGGGGGACAGGGGAACACTGAAGCTTTCTTT

size: NA
D: NA
V: TRBV10-1
J: TRBJ2-3
CDR3: CASSTTGTDTQYF
DNA: TGCGCCAGCAGTACTACAGGGACAGATACGCAGTATTTT

size: NA
D: TRBD2
V: TRBV6-6
J: TRBJ2-7
CDR3: CASSRTSGDYEQYF
DNA: TGTGCCAGCAGTCGGACTAGCGGGGACTACGAGCAGTACTTC

size: NA
D: TRBD1
V: TRBV19
J: TRBJ1-5
CDR3: CASSDRGNSNQPQHF
DNA: TGTGCCAGTAGTGACAGGGGAAATAGCAATCAGCCCCAGCATTTT

size: NA
D: TRBD2
V: TRBV5-8
J: TRBJ2-4
CDR3: CASSRKGLALAKNIQYF
DNA: TGTGCCAGCAGCCGAAAGGGACTAGCGCTAGCCAAAAACATTCAGTACTTC

size: NA
D: NA
V: TRBV29-1
J: TRBJ2-1
CDR3: CSVEGLDPYNEQFF
DNA: TGCAGCGTTGAAGGGCTAGATCCCTACAATGAGCAGTTCTTC

size: NA
D: TRBD1
V: TRBV19
J: TRBJ1-5
CDR3: CASSPDRGSNQPQHF
DNA: TGTGCCAGTAGTCCGGACAGGGGTAGCAATCAGCCCCAGCATTTT

size: NA
D: NA
V: TRBV25-1
J: TRBJ2-1
CDR3: CASSEWVRGSEQFF
DNA: TGTGCCAGCAGTGAATGGGTCCGGGGGAGTGAGCAGTTCTTC

size: NA
D: NA
V: TRBV6-4
J: TRBJ2-3
CDR3: CASSRTESSTDTQYF
DNA: TGTGCCAGCAGCAGGACAGAATCTAGCACAGATACGCAGTATTTT

size: NA
D: NA
V: TRBV11-1
J: TRBJ2-2
CDR3: CASSTWGGLGTGELFF
DNA: TGTGCCAGCAGCACTTGGGGGGGGCTAGGCACCGGGGAGCTGTTTTTT

size: once
D: NA
V: TRBV5-1
J: TRBJ1-4
CDR3: CASGEATYNEKLFF
DNA: TGCGCCAGCGGTGAGGCCACCTATAATGAAAAACTGTTTTTT

size: NA
D: TRBD1
V: TRBV18
J: TRBJ2-1
CDR3: CASSGQGNEQFF
DNA: TGTGCCAGCTCAGGACAGGGTAATGAGCAGTTCTTC

size: NA
D: TRBD2
V: TRBV6-4
J: TRBJ2-1
CDR3: CASSDWTSGSYNEQFF
DNA: TGTGCCAGCAGTGACTGGACTAGCGGCTCCTACAATGAGCAGTTCTTC

size: NA
D: NA
V: TRBV7-9
J: TRBJ2-7
CDR3: CASSLAVHSYEQYF
DNA: TGTGCCAGCAGCTTGGCGGTACACTCCTACGAGCAGTACTTC

size: NA
D: TRBD2
V: TRBV18
J: TRBJ2-1
CDR3: CASSPVLAGKGNEQFF
DNA: TGTGCCAGCTCACCCGTACTAGCGGGAAAAGGTAATGAGCAGTTCTTC

size: few
D: NA
V: TRBV18
J: TRBJ1-2
CDR3: CASSPPFSGAGYTF
DNA: TGTGCCAGCTCACCACCGTTTTCAGGGGCTGGCTACACCTTC

size: NA
D: NA
V: TRBV2
J: TRBJ2-2
CDR3: CASSDRGSGELFF
DNA: TGTGCCAGCAGTGACAGGGGATCCGGGGAGCTGTTTTTT

size: NA
D: TRBD1
V: TRBV18
J: TRBJ1-1
CDR3: CASSRRGQGMNTEAFF
DNA: TGTGCCAGCTCACGAAGGGGACAGGGGATGAACACTGAAGCTTTCTTT

size: NA
D: NA
V: TRBV5-1
J: TRBJ1-4
CDR3: CASSPDSANEKLFF
DNA: TGCGCCAGCAGCCCGGACTCAGCTAATGAAAAACTGTTTTTT

size: NA
D: TRBD1
V: TRBV5-4
J: TRBJ1-1
CDR3: CASRPDRDVGTEAFF
DNA: TGTGCCAGCCGTCCGGACAGGGATGTGGGCACTGAAGCTTTCTTT

size: NA
D: TRBD2
V: TRBV27
J: TRBJ2-7
CDR3: CASSLSWTSGRAYEQYF
DNA: TGTGCCAGCAGTTTATCGTGGACTAGCGGGAGGGCCTACGAGCAGTACTTC

size: NA
D: TRBD1
V: TRBV5-4
J: TRBJ1-4
CDR3: CASSLQGQGGEKLFF
DNA: TGTGCCAGCAGCTTGCAGGGACAGGGAGGAGAAAAACTGTTTTTT